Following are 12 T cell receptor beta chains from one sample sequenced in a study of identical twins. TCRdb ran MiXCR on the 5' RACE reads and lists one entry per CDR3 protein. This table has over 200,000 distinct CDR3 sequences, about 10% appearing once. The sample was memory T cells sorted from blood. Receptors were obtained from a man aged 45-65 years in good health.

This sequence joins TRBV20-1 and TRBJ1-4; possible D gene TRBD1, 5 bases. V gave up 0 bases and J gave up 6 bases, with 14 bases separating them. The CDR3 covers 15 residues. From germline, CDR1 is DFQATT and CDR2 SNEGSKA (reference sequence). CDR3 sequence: CSARDSAQGHEKLFF. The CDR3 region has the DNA TGCAGTGCTAGAGATTCCGCCCAGGGACATGAAAAACTGTTTTTT.

The CDR3, as DNA: TGTGCCACCGGACTAGCGGGGGGGCCGTCAGATACGCAGTATTTT. The encoded protein is CATGLAGGPSDTQYF. V gene TRBV24-1 combines with J gene TRBJ2-3; 15 bases align to TRBD2. Germline V CDR1 and CDR2: KGHDR, SFDVKD. The CDR3 loop spans 15 amino acids. The V gene end was trimmed by 9 bases and the J gene end by 4 bases; junction bases not matched to a gene: 4.

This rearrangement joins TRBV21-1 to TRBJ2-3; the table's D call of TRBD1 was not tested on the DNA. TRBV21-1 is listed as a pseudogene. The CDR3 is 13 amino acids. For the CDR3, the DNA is TGTGCCAGCAGCAAAGCTAAACCCGGGCCGCAGTATTTT. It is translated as CASSKAKPGPQYF.

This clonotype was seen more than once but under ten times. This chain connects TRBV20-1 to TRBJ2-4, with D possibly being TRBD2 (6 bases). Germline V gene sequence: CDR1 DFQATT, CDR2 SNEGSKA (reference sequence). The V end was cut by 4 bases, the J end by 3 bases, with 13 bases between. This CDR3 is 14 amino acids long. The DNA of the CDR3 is TGCAGTGCTACCTGGGGGGACGGCAAAAACATTCAGTACTTC. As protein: CSATWGDGKNIQYF.

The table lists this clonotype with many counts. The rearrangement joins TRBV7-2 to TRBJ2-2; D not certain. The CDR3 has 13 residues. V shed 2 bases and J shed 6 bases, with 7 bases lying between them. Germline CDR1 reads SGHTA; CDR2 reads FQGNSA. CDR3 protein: CASSLLYPGELFF. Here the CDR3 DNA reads TGTGCCAGCAGCTTACTATATCCCGGGGAGCTGTTTTTT. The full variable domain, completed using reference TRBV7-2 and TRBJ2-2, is GAGVSQSPSNKVTEKGKDVELRCDPISGHTALYWYRQSLGQGLEFLIYFQGNSAPDKSGLPSDRFSAERTGGSVSTLTIQRTQQEDSAVYLCASSLLYPGELFFGEGSRLTVL.

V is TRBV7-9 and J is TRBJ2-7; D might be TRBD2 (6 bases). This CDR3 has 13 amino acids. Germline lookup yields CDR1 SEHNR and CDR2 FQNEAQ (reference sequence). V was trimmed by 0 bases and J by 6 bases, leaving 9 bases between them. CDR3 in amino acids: CASSLAGRSEQYF. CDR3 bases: TGTGCCAGCAGCTTAGCGGGGAGGTCCGAGCAGTACTTC.

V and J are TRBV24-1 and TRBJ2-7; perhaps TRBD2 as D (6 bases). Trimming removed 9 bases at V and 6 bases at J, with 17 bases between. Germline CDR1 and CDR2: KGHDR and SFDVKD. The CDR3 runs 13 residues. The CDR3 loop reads CATAGGSTSEQYF. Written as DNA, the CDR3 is TGTGCCACCGCAGGAGGGAGTACCTCCGAGCAGTACTTC.

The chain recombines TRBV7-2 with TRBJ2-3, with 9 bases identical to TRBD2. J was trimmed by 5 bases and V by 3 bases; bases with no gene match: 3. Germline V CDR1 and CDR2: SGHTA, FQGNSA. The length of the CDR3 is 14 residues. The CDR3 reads CASSLRGGKDTQYF. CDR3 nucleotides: TGTGCCAGCAGCTTGCGGGGGGGCAAAGATACGCAGTATTTT.

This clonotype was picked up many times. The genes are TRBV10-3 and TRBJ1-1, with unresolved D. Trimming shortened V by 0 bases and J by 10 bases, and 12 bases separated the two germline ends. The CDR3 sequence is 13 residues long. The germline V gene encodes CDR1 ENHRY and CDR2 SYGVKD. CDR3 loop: CAISESSRARAFF. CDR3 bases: TGTGCCATCAGTGAGTCATCTCGGGCGAGAGCTTTCTTT.

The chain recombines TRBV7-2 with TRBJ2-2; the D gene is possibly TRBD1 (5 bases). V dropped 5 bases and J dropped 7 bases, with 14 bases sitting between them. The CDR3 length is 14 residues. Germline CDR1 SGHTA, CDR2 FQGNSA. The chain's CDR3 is CASSAQGSFGELFF. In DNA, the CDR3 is TGTGCCAGCAGCGCCCAGGGTAGTTTCGGGGAGCTGTTTTTT.

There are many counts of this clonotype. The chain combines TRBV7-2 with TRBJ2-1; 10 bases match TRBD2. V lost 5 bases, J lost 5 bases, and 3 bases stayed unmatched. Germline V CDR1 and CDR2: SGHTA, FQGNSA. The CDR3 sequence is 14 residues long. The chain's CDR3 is CASSATSGHNEQFF. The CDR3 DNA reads TGTGCCAGCAGCGCGACTAGCGGGCACAATGAGCAGTTCTTC. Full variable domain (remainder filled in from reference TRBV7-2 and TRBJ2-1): GAGVSQSPSNKVTEKGKDVELRCDPISGHTALYWYRQSLGQGLEFLIYFQGNSAPDKSGLPSDRFSAERTGGSVSTLTIQRTQQEDSAVYLCASSATSGHNEQFFGPGTRLTVL.

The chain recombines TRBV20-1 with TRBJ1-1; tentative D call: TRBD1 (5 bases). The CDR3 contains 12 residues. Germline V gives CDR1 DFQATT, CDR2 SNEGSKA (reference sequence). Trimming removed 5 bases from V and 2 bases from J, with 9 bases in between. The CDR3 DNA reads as TGCAGTGCTGCGACAGATAACACTGAAGCTTTCTTT. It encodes CSAATDNTEAFF.